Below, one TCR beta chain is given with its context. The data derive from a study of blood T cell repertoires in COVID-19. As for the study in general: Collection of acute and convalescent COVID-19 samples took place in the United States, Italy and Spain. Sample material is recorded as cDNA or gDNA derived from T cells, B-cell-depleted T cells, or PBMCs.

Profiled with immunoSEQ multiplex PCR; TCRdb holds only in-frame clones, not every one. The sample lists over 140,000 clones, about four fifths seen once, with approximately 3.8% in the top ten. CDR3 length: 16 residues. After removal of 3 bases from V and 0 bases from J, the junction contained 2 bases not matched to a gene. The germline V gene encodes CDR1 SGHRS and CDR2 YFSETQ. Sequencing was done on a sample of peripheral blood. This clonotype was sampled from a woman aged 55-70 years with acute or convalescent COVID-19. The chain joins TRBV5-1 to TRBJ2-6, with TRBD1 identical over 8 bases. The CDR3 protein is CASSWTGSSGANVLTF. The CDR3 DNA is TGCGCCAGCAGCTGGACAGGGTCCTCTGGGGCCAACGTCCTGACTTTC.